This T cell receptor (beta chain) emerged from a study of T cells in Graves' hyperthyroidism and ophthalmopathy. With a duration under 2 months, the hyperthyroidism was newly diagnosed in patients aged 18 to 65. This clonotype was recorded at least ten times. Trimming left V 7 bases short and J 6 bases short, with 18 bases between. This CDR3 region has 15 residues. Germline V lookup: CDR1 SNHLY, CDR2 FYNNEI. TCR beta CDR3 regions were amplified from RNA. In the first-round RT-PCR of the TCR CDR3, the HTBI primer set was used. MiXCR, applied by TCRdb to the multiplex PCR reads, yields one record per CDR3 protein. There are about 590,000 distinct CDR3 sequences in the sample; 15% to 19% occur only once, and about 7% lies in the top ten.

Sequenced: blood. The source is a woman between 25 and 40 years old with Graves' hyperthyroidism. The V and J genes are TRBV2 and TRBJ2-2; the D gene is possibly TRBD1 (6 bases). The CDR3 protein is CASTGTRGKAGELFF. In DNA form, the CDR3 reads TGTGCCAGCACGGGGACAAGGGGGAAGGCCGGGGAGCTGTTTTTT.